This entry lists 23 T cell receptor beta chains sequenced from one sample in a study of control samples from healthy donors and cancer patients. Profiling relied on immunoSEQ multiplex PCR, and the TCRdb table lists in-frame clones only, not all of them. The sample has 110,000 or so clones, about 86% seen once. The sample taken for sequencing was blood. The source is a man between 25 and 39 years old in good health.

V gene TRBV6-1 combines with J gene TRBJ1-2, with D possibly TRBD1 on 5 matching bases. There are 16 residues in the CDR3. The V end was cut by 1 base, the J end by 4 bases, with 16 bases between. Germline loops: CDR1 MNHNS, CDR2 SASEGT. The CDR3 bases are TGTGCCAGCAGTGAAGAGGGGTCCGCCGGCCTCTATGGCTACACCTTC. Translating gives CASSEEGSAGLYGYTF.

The chain is built from TRBV19 and TRBJ1-5; no clear D gene. Germline CDR1 is LNHDA and CDR2 is SQIVND (reference sequence). The CDR3 sequence is 12 residues long. V was trimmed by 5 bases and J by 4 bases, leaving 6 bases between them. CDR3 bases: TGTGCCAGTAGTGGAGTTAATCAGCCCCAGCATTTT. It codes for CASSGVNQPQHF.

The chain carries TRBV7-9 and TRBJ1-1; D is undetermined. This CDR3 spans 11 amino acids. Trimming left V 1 base short and J 8 bases short, with 5 bases between. The germline CDR1 and CDR2 sequences are SEHNR and FQNEAQ (reference sequence). The CDR3 DNA follows: TGTGCCAGCAGCTTAGACCAGGAAGCTTTCTTT. This translates into CASSLDQEAFF.

The J gene is TRBJ1-3, the V gene TRBV6-1; D ambiguous. The germline V and J ends were trimmed by 5 bases and 0 bases, with 11 bases remaining between them. The CDR3 spans 15 residues. The germline CDR1 and CDR2 sequences are MNHNS and SASEGT. Written as DNA, the CDR3 is TGTGCCAGCAGTTCCCCGGGTGTCTCTGGAAACACCATATATTTT. Its translation: CASSSPGVSGNTIYF.

This clone was seen only once. The chain has TRBV5-1 and TRBJ1-6, with D unresolved. Germline CDR1 is SGHRS and CDR2 is YFSETQ. This CDR3 contains 13 residues. Trimming removed 4 bases from V and 6 bases from J, with 8 bases in between. The CDR3 sequence: CASSEEGNSPLHF. The DNA of the CDR3 is TGCGCCAGCAGCGAGGAGGGTAATTCACCCCTCCACTTT.

CDR3 region: CASTDRVSSYEQYF. DNA for the CDR3: TGTGCCAGCACGGACAGGGTTTCTTCCTACGAGCAGTACTTC. V gene TRBV2 combines with J gene TRBJ2-7; 8 nucleotides agree with TRBD1. With V trimmed by 7 bases and J by 1 base, 6 bases remained unmatched. The CDR3 totals 14 residues. Germline V gene data show CDR1 as SNHLY and CDR2 as FYNNEI. The full variable domain, completed using reference TRBV2 and TRBJ2-7, is EPEVTQTPSHQVTQMGQEVILRCVPISNHLYFYWYRQILGQKVEFLVSFYNNEISEKSEIFDDQFSVERPDGSNFTLKIRSTKLEDSAMYFCASTDRVSSYEQYFGPGTRLTVT.

The J gene is TRBJ1-2, the V gene TRBV5-6, with unresolved D. Trimming took 1 base from V and 5 from J, leaving 15 bases between them. This CDR3 region has 15 residues. The germline gives CDR1 SGHDT, CDR2 YYEEEE. Written as DNA, the CDR3 is TGTGCCAGCAGCTTGATTGGCTCGGAGGCATATGGCTACACCTTC. Its protein is CASSLIGSEAYGYTF.

The chain recombines TRBV7-2 with TRBJ1-1; tentative D call: TRBD1 (5 bases). CDR3 length equals 13 residues. Germline CDR1 reads SGHTA; CDR2 reads FQGNSA. The germline V and J ends were trimmed by 5 bases and 6 bases, with 13 bases remaining between them. The CDR3 DNA reads TGTGCCAGCAGCGAATGGGGCGGAGCTGAAGCTTTCTTT. This gives the protein CASSEWGGAEAFF.

This rearrangement joins TRBV3-1 (or the pseudogene TRBV3-2) to TRBJ1-6, with 7 bases fitting TRBD1. Trimming took 4 bases from V and 2 from J; bases not matched to a gene: 8. CDR1 is LGHDT and CDR2 is YNNKEL in the germline V gene (reference sequence). CDR3 length equals 17 residues. The CDR3 protein is CASSPGGESPYNSPLHF. The CDR3 DNA sequence: TGTGCCAGCAGCCCAGGGGGAGAGTCCCCCTATAATTCACCCCTCCACTTT.

The chain is built from TRBV2 and TRBJ1-1; tentatively, D is TRBD1 (5 bases). Germline loops: CDR1 SNHLY, CDR2 FYNNEI. Deletions cut 5 bases from V and 3 bases from J, with 13 bases between. The CDR3 runs to 14 residues. CDR3 sequence (DNA): TGTGCCAGCAGTACAGACGGGGCATACACTGAAGCTTTCTTT. Protein product: CASSTDGAYTEAFF.

The chain carries TRBV7-3 and TRBJ2-6; either TRBD1 or TRBD2 may supply D (6 bases each). CDR1 is SGHTA, CDR2 FQGTGA, per germline. The CDR3 spans 16 residues. V lost 2 bases to trimming and J lost 3 bases, with 11 bases between them. CDR3 region: CASSLEGGIGANVLTF. CDR3 coding DNA: TGTGCCAGCAGCTTAGAGGGGGGCATTGGGGCCAACGTCCTGACTTTC.

This clone was counted between two and nine times. The rearrangement joins TRBV2 to TRBJ1-5, with D uncertain. CDR3 length: 19 residues. The V gene lost 0 bases and the J gene lost 7 bases, with 25 bases spanning the gap. Looked up from germline, CDR1 is SNHLY and CDR2 is FYNNEI. The CDR3 nucleotides are TGTGCCAGCAGTGAAGCGCTCCGTGATCCCGGTGGTGTGTTACAGCCCCAGCATTTT. This sequence encodes CASSEALRDPGGVLQPQHF.

This sequence joins TRBV5-1 and TRBJ2-3, with D perhaps being TRBD1 or TRBD2 (5 bases each). Germline V gives CDR1 SGHRS, CDR2 YFSETQ. V lost 0 bases to trimming and J lost 0 bases, with 14 bases between them. The CDR3 loop spans 17 amino acids. CDR3 residues: CASSLASMGPSTDTQYF. CDR3 nucleotide sequence: TGCGCCAGCAGCTTGGCGAGCATGGGACCTAGCACAGATACGCAGTATTTT.

The chain links TRBV7-9 to TRBJ2-7, with D maybe TRBD1 (5 bases). V lost 5 bases to trimming and J lost 5 bases, with 16 bases between them. Per the germline V gene, CDR1 is SEHNR and CDR2 is FQNEAQ (reference sequence). This CDR3 is built from 14 residues. The CDR3 sequence: CASSPRQSAHEQYF. CDR3 nucleotides: TGTGCCAGCAGCCCCAGACAGTCAGCCCACGAGCAGTACTTC.

This clone was observed once. J is TRBJ2-5 and V is TRBV5-1; 7 nucleotides line up with TRBD1. Germline loops: CDR1 SGHRS, CDR2 YFSETQ. The CDR3 has 15 residues. The V segment lost 1 base and the J segment 5 bases; nucleotides outside the gene matches: 8. The CDR3 reads CASSLTAGGSETQYF. The CDR3 bases are TGCGCCAGCAGCTTGACGGCAGGGGGATCGGAGACCCAGTACTTC.

This sequence joins TRBV27 and TRBJ2-2; 15 bases align to TRBD2. Trimming at V came to 3 bases and at J to 5 bases, leaving 4 bases not matched to a gene. Germline CDR1 reads MNHEY; CDR2 reads SMNVEV (reference sequence). The CDR3 totals 17 residues. The CDR3 loop is CASSFPGLAGGTGELFF. The CDR3 nucleotides read TGTGCCAGCAGTTTTCCGGGACTAGCGGGGGGAACCGGGGAGCTGTTTTTT.

The V gene is TRBV29-1, the J gene TRBJ1-3; D is uncertain. CDR1 is SQVTM, CDR2 ANQGSEA, per germline. The CDR3 totals 14 residues. Trimming stripped 1 base from V and 0 bases from J, with 7 bases between. CDR3 in amino acids: CSVEVGASGNTIYF. CDR3 in DNA: TGCAGCGTTGAAGTGGGTGCCTCTGGAAACACCATATATTTT.

The gene calls are TRBV18 and TRBJ1-5, with a weak D call TRBD1 (6 bases). CDR1 is KGHSH, CDR2 LQKENI, per germline. The ends were cut back, 3 bases at V and 7 bases at J, with 7 bases in the middle. This CDR3 contains 12 residues. The CDR3 spells CASSPGGQPQHF. CDR3 in DNA: TGTGCCAGCTCACCTGGGGGCCAGCCCCAGCATTTT.

This rearrangement joins TRBV7-9 to TRBJ2-7, with D possibly TRBD2 on 6 matching bases. Trimming stripped 1 base from V and 2 bases from J, with 9 bases between. CDR1 is SEHNR, CDR2 FQNEAQ, per germline (reference sequence). The CDR3 sequence is 14 residues long. The CDR3: CASSLGGVTYEQYF. CDR3 DNA sequence: TGTGCCAGCAGCTTAGGGGGGGTTACCTACGAGCAGTACTTC.

This clone was observed at least ten times. This sequence joins TRBV2 and TRBJ2-7, with TRBD1 matching over 7 bases. Germline V lookup: CDR1 SNHLY, CDR2 FYNNEI. The CDR3 extends over 13 amino acids. Trimming took 6 bases from V and 3 from J; bases not matched to a gene: 5. The CDR3 region is CASRDDRVYEQYF. The CDR3 DNA reads TGTGCCAGCAGGGATGACAGGGTCTACGAGCAGTACTTC.

J is TRBJ2-5 and V is TRBV6-2 or TRBV6-3; D remains unclear. V was pared by 0 bases and J by 4 bases, with 18 bases between. This CDR3 has 17 amino acids. Per the germline V gene, CDR1 is MNHEY and CDR2 is SVGEGT. The CDR3 DNA follows: TGTGCCAGCAGTTACTCCCCTGATCAGGCGAACTTAGAGACCCAGTACTTC. It is translated as CASSYSPDQANLETQYF.

A single count supports this clone. V and J are TRBV14 and TRBJ2-2; tentative D call: TRBD1 (6 bases). Germline V lookup: CDR1 SGHDN, CDR2 FVKESK. With 5 bases removed from V and 1 base from J, the gap between germline ends came to 8 bases. The CDR3 runs 14 residues. DNA of the CDR3: TGTGCCAGCAGCAGGGGACAGAACACCGGGGAGCTGTTTTTT. The encoded protein is CASSRGQNTGELFF. The full variable domain, completed using reference TRBV14 and TRBJ2-2, is EAGVTQFPSHSVIEKGQTVTLRCDPISGHDNLYWYRRVMGKEIKFLLHFVKESKQDESGMPNNRFLAERTGGTYSTLKVQPAELEDSGVYFCASSRGQNTGELFFGEGSRLTVL.

J is TRBJ2-3 and V is TRBV7-8; D is ambiguous. V dropped 2 bases and J dropped 2 bases, with 8 bases sitting between them. The CDR3 runs 14 residues. Germline CDR1 is SGHVS and CDR2 is FQNEAQ. Here the CDR3 DNA reads TGTGCCAGCAGCTTACTTCGAAACACAGATACGCAGTATTTT. Its protein is CASSLLRNTDTQYF.